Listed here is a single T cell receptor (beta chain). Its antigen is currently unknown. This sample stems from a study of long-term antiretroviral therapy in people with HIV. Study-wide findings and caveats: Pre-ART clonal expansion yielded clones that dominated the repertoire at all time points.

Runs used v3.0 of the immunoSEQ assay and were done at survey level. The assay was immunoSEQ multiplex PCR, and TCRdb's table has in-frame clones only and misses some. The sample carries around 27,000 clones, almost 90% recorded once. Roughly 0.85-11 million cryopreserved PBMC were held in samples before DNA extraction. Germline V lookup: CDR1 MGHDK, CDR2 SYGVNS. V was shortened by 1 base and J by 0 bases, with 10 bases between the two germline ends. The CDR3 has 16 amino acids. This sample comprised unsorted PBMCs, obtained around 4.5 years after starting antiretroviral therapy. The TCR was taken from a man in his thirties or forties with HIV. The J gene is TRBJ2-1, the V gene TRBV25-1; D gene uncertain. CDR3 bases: TGTGCCAGCAGTGAATTTCCGGAGAGCTCCTACAATGAGCAGTTCTTC. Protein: CASSEFPESSYNEQFF.